The clone carrying this T cell receptor (beta chain) was picked up a small number of times. As yet, its antigen is unknown. Per the germline V gene, CDR1 is SGHTA and CDR2 is FQGNSA. Trimming cost V 2 bases and J 8 bases, with 9 bases left between them. The CDR3 has 12 residues. Each CDR3 protein is one row after TCRdb ran MiXCR on the RT-PCR reads. Of roughly 500,000 distinct CDR3 sequences in the sample, 15% to 20% are singletons; the top ten hold less than 4%. The sample originates from a study of response to subunit inactivated influenza vaccine. Whole-study findings and limits: Only a handful of new T cells, the authors suggested, are recruited with each seasonal influenza vaccination.

Material: CD4+ T cells sorted from PBMCs, obtained around 25 months after vaccination. The rearrangement links TRBV7-2 to TRBJ1-2; D is uncertain. This receptor was identified in a man aged 45 to 70 who received an inactivated influenza vaccine. The CDR3 coding sequence is TGTGCCAGCAGCTTAAGAGGCCTCGGCTACACCTTC. Translation gives CASSLRGLGYTF. Filled out from reference TRBV7-2 and TRBJ1-2, the complete variable domain reads GAGVSQSPSNKVTEKGKDVELRCDPISGHTALYWYRQSLGQGLEFLIYFQGNSAPDKSGLPSDRFSAERTGGSVSTLTIQRTQQEDSAVYLCASSLRGLGYTFGSGTRLTVV.